The clone carrying this TCR beta chain was detected a few times. The antigen remains undetermined. The data originate from a study of beta chain features in type 1 diabetes. The entirety of the isolated RNA underwent reverse transcription, so expressed TCRB transcripts were sequenced. TCRdb keeps only in-frame clones here, not all; method: immunoSEQ multiplex PCR. The sample gives some 400,000 clones, about 14% of which show up once; around 0.02% is in the top ten. General study points: When Type 1 diabetes patients were examined, their TCRB CDR3s proved moderately but significantly shorter in all four CD4+ subsets.

Via CD45RO/CCR7/CD25/CD127/CD95/CD27, cells of the CD4+ naive, central memory, regulatory and stem cell-like memory subsets were sorted. CDR3 length equals 14 residues. The V and J ends lost 3 bases and 3 bases respectively, with 12 bases between them. In germline, CDR1 is MGHRA, CDR2 YSYEKL. The TCR originated in a woman between 18 and 30 years old in good health. J is TRBJ2-7 and V is TRBV4-1, with TRBD1 as a possible D gene (5 bases). Sequencing used naive CD4+ T cells from blood. The CDR3 loop reads CASSHRQGLYEQYF. DNA for the CDR3: TGCGCCAGCAGCCATCGGCAGGGTCTCTACGAGCAGTACTTC.